Listed below are T cell receptor beta chains from one sample, sequenced in a study of immune heterogeneity within non-small cell lung tumors. TCRdb reprocessed the multiplex PCR reads via MiXCR and lists one record per CDR3 protein. The sample records around 4,700 distinct CDR3 sequences, around 20% being singletons. The sequencing input was lung tumor tissue. The receptor source for this set is a man in his 60s with non-small cell lung cancer. Each CDR3 is given with its conserved first and last residue. D genes are given only for firm matches. Rows may omit the clone size; those that give it use once, few, many or a size class.

- | TRBJ2-2 | TRBV4-1 | - | CASSQENSATGELFF | TGCGCCAGCAGCCAAGAGAACTCCGCCACCGGGGAGCTGTTTTTT
- | TRBJ1-4 | TRBV12-3/TRBV12-4 | medium-sized | CASSLIGFNEKLFF | TGTGCCAGCAGTTTAATAGGCTTCAATGAAAAACTGTTTTTT
- | TRBJ2-1 | TRBV7-9 | few | CASSLDRSAEYNEQFF | TGTGCCAGCAGCTTAGACCGGTCTGCGGAGTACAATGAGCAGTTCTTC
- | TRBJ1-2 | TRBV10-3 | few | CAISDWRTALNYGYTF | TGTGCCATCAGTGACTGGAGGACAGCTTTAAACTATGGCTACACCTTC
- | TRBJ2-3 | TRBV30 | - | CAWKGNLGPSTDTQYF | TGTGCCTGGAAAGGGAATCTCGGTCCTAGCACAGATACGCAGTATTTT
- | TRBJ1-5 | TRBV6-1 | medium-sized | CASSESRQPANQPQHF | TGTGCCAGCAGTGAATCACGACAACCGGCCAATCAGCCCCAGCATTTT
- | TRBJ1-6 | TRBV20-1 | medium-sized | CSAWEGRRANSPLHF | TGCAGTGCTTGGGAGGGGCGCAGGGCCAATTCACCCCTCCACTTT
- | TRBJ1-1 | TRBV28 | few | CASSSRRGQRNTEAFF | TGTGCCAGCAGTTCGCGGAGGGGACAACGGAACACTGAAGCTTTCTTT
- | TRBJ1-4 | TRBV6-1 | few | CASSKQVSEKLFF | TGTGCCAGCAGTAAACAGGTTTCTGAAAAACTGTTTTTT
TRBD2 | TRBJ2-3 | TRBV4-2 | - | CASSPLKREWPDTQYF | TGTGCCAGCAGCCCCTTGAAGCGGGAGTGGCCAGATACGCAGTATTTT
TRBD2 | TRBJ2-7 | TRBV6-1 | - | CASSEEASGPLEQYF | TGTGCCAGCAGTGAAGAGGCTAGCGGGCCCCTCGAGCAGTACTTC
TRBD1 | TRBJ1-5 | TRBV10-2 | - | CASSDRQGAAQPQHF | TGCGCCAGCAGCGACCGGCAGGGGGCAGCCCAGCCCCAGCATTTT
- | TRBJ1-5 | TRBV9 | few | CASSVMAASNQPQHF | TGTGCCAGCAGCGTGATGGCAGCTAGTAATCAGCCCCAGCATTTT
TRBD2 | TRBJ2-7 | TRBV30 | - | CAWRFRSGGEQYF | TGTGCCTGGCGTTTTAGAAGCGGGGGCGAGCAGTACTTC
- | TRBJ1-5 | TRBV7-2 | - | CASSLGRGQPQHF | TGTGCCAGCAGCTTAGGTAGGGGTCAGCCCCAGCATTTT
- | TRBJ2-7 | TRBV27 | few | CASSSGPGLSYEKYF | TGTGCCAGCAGTTCTGGCCCAGGACTTTCCTACGAGAAGTACTTC
- | TRBJ2-1 | TRBV7-2 | - | CASSSSPGARRGEQFF | TGTGCCAGCAGCTCCTCACCGGGAGCCCGACGGGGTGAGCAGTTCTTC
TRBD2 | TRBJ2-3 | TRBV15 | - | CATSAGSLAGEISTDTQYF | TGTGCCACCAGCGCAGGATCCCTAGCGGGAGAAATTTCCACAGATACGCAGTATTTT